The 2 T cell receptor beta chains below were found in one sample sequenced in a study of radiation and T cells in renal cell carcinoma. Assay used: immunoSEQ multiplex PCR; TCRdb lists only in-frame clones, some missing. This sample has approximately 110,000 clones; approximately 82% occur once, and the top ten carry 3%. Time point of the sample: baseline pretreatment blood. The treatment: 15 Gy SBRT to primary tumor, nephrectomy 4 weeks later. The input for sequencing was blood, taken from a patient whose treatment included radiotherapy and nephrectomy. These receptors were collected from a woman aged 55-70 years with renal cell carcinoma.

This clone was observed once. The chain couples TRBV7-9 to TRBJ1-1; D perhaps matches TRBD1 (5 bases). Deletions cut 8 bases from V and 6 bases from J, with 19 bases between. CDR3 length: 14 amino acids. Germline CDR1 is SEHNR and CDR2 is FQNEAQ (reference sequence). The CDR3 is CASGSHFQGAEAFF. Here the CDR3 DNA reads TGTGCCAGCGGGTCTCATTTTCAAGGGGCTGAAGCTTTCTTT.

The V gene is TRBV7-3, the J gene TRBJ2-2, with 11 positions matching TRBD2. The CDR3 totals 14 residues. Germline CDR1 is SGHTA and CDR2 is FQGTGA. V lost 4 bases and J lost 7; bases outside the gene matches: 2. CDR3 nucleotide sequence: TGTGCCAGCAGCTGGGGGACTAGCGGCGGGGAGCTGTTTTTT. Translation gives CASSWGTSGGELFF.